One sample yielded the 10 T cell receptor beta chains listed below, sequenced in a study of cytomegalovirus exposure and HLA in healthy donors. Both 60 Vbeta primers and 13 Jbeta primers went into the PCR. Only in-frame clones appear in the TCRdb table, and some are missing; sequencing was by immunoSEQ multiplex PCR. The data contain 160,000 or so clones, approximately 82% of them singletons. The material sequenced was PBMCs. The source of these receptors is a male donor in good health and CMV-seronegative.

J is TRBJ2-7 and V is TRBV28; 8 bases are a match to TRBD1. With V trimmed by 2 bases and J by 6 bases, 9 bases remained unmatched. The CDR3 length is 15 residues. Germline assignment: CDR1 MDHEN and CDR2 SYDVKM. The CDR3 DNA follows: TGTGCCAGCAGTTTACCCCGGACAGGGTTTCGCGAGCAGTACTTC. As protein: CASSLPRTGFREQYF.

This clone was seen a single time. This chain links TRBV5-6 with TRBJ2-3, with 7 positions matching TRBD1. The CDR3 has 16 residues. Unmatched junction bases numbered 5, after V lost 0 bases and J lost 1 base. Germline CDR1 and CDR2: SGHDT and YYEEEE. The CDR3 region has the DNA TGTGCCAGCAGCTTGGTAAGGGGGCTCGGCACAGATACGCAGTATTTT. Its protein is CASSLVRGLGTDTQYF.

The chain has TRBV14 and TRBJ1-1; tentatively, D is TRBD1 (6 bases). Germline V gives CDR1 SGHDN, CDR2 FVKESK. Trimming left V 1 base short and J 0 bases short, with 15 bases between. The CDR3 consists of 17 residues. The CDR3 here is CASSQVARGTLNTEAFF. The CDR3 nucleotides are TGTGCCAGCAGCCAAGTTGCAAGGGGGACCTTGAACACTGAAGCTTTCTTT.

V gene TRBV27 combines with J gene TRBJ2-7, with D perhaps TRBD1 (6 bases). Germline assignment: CDR1 MNHEY and CDR2 SMNVEV (reference sequence). The CDR3 runs 14 residues. With 6 bases removed from V and 0 bases from J, the gap between germline ends came to 12 bases. CDR3 sequence: CASRLQGNSYEQYF. The CDR3 bases are TGTGCCAGCAGATTACAGGGAAACTCCTACGAGCAGTACTTC.

Only one count was recorded for this clone. This chain links TRBV30 with TRBJ2-7, with 7 bases lining up with TRBD1. The junction had 4 bases not matched to a gene; V was cut back by 2 bases and J by 6 bases. Per germline, CDR1 GTSNPN and CDR2 SVGIG (reference sequence). This CDR3 has 12 residues. CDR3 residues: CAWSPTGVEQYF. CDR3 nucleotide sequence: TGTGCCTGGAGTCCTACAGGGGTCGAGCAGTACTTC.

The chain joins TRBV5-6 to TRBJ1-1; unclear D gene. The CDR3 spans 15 residues. V was clipped by 3 bases and J by 0 bases, with 12 bases between them. Germline CDR1 and CDR2: SGHDT and YYEEEE. The DNA of the CDR3 is TGTGCCAGCAGCTCCACAGTACTCATGAACACTGAAGCTTTCTTT. It specifies CASSSTVLMNTEAFF.

This chain joins TRBV6-1 and TRBJ2-7; 9 positions match TRBD2. The CDR3 runs to 14 residues. Germline V lookup: CDR1 MNHNS, CDR2 SASEGT. J lost 6 bases, V lost 3 bases, and 6 bases had no gene match. For the CDR3, the DNA is TGTGCCAGCAGTGAGACCGGACTAGCGCGCGAGCAGTACTTC. This sequence encodes CASSETGLAREQYF.

This clone has only one observation. The chain couples TRBV5-1 to TRBJ2-1; 9 nucleotides match TRBD1. Per germline, CDR1 SGHRS and CDR2 YFSETQ. There are 16 residues in the CDR3. The junction had 10 bases not matched to a gene; V was cut back by 0 bases and J by 9 bases. CDR3: CASSLGGQGQFAEQFF. CDR3 DNA: TGCGCCAGCAGCTTGGGGGGACAGGGTCAATTTGCTGAGCAGTTCTTC.

The chain employs TRBV30 and TRBJ1-5; D perhaps matches TRBD1 (5 bases). This CDR3 is 17 amino acids long. Trimming stripped 3 bases from V and 2 bases from J, with 20 bases between. Germline V gene data show CDR1 as GTSNPN and CDR2 as SVGIG (reference sequence). The CDR3 loop reads CAWSDIGGHGGNQPQHF. DNA for the CDR3: TGTGCCTGGAGCGATATAGGTGGACACGGAGGCAATCAGCCCCAGCATTTT.

The chain recombines TRBV4-1 with TRBJ2-1; 9 bases fit TRBD2. With 5 bases clipped from V and 9 bases from J, the junction kept 8 bases outside the gene matches. Germline V gene data show CDR1 as MGHRA and CDR2 as YSYEKL. The CDR3 covers 14 residues. CDR3 DNA sequence: TGCGCCAGCAGCTCCCAGCGGGGGGACCTTGAGCAGTTCTTC. This sequence encodes CASSSQRGDLEQFF.